The 25 T cell receptor beta chains below all came from one sample that was sequenced in a study of T cell repertoires in cytomegalovirus infection. These TCRs are of unknown antigen specificity. TCRdb ran MiXCR on the reads and lists one entry per CDR3 protein. The sample lists 60,000 to 85,000 distinct CDR3 sequences, about 22% seen once, with 60% to 85% in the top ten. Sequenced sample: PBMCs, sequenced either directly or after in vitro stimulation (not recorded which). The origin of the receptors is a human donor in good health (CMV status not recorded). Some clones in this sample may be carry-over from other donors' samples.

This clonotype was seen only a few times. The chain is built from TRBV6-6 and TRBJ1-5, with 11 bases lining up with TRBD1. Germline V gene lookup returns CDR1 MNHNY and CDR2 SVGAGI (reference sequence). V was clipped by 6 bases and J by 0 bases; unmatched bases: 10. There are 18 residues in the CDR3. The CDR3, as DNA: TGTGCCAGCAGCGCCCCGGGACAGGGGGTCGTTAGCAATCAGCCCCAGCATTTT. Its translation: CASSAPGQGVVSNQPQHF.

This clonotype occurred a few times. The CDR3 DNA reads as TGTGCCAGCAGCTTTTCCGGGACAGGGTTCACAGATACGCAGTATTTT. Protein product: CASSFSGTGFTDTQYF. The chain recombines TRBV5-4 with TRBJ2-3, with 9 bases that match TRBD1. Germline V gives CDR1 SGHNT, CDR2 YYREEE (reference sequence). This CDR3 region has 16 residues. V was pared by 2 bases and J by 2 bases, with 6 bases of the junction left unmatched.

This clonotype has just a few counts. The rearrangement joins TRBV6-2 or TRBV6-3 to TRBJ2-1; D gene uncertain. CDR3 size: 12 residues. Germline-derived CDR1 and CDR2 are MNHEY and SVGEGT. The ends were cut back, 7 bases at V and 6 bases at J, with 10 bases in the middle. The CDR3 here is CASTNPPNEQFF. The CDR3 DNA sequence: TGTGCCAGCACCAACCCCCCCAATGAGCAGTTCTTC.

The chain recombines TRBV28 with TRBJ2-3; TRBD1 or TRBD2 may be the D gene (6 bases each). With 2 bases removed from V and 7 bases from J, the gap between germline ends came to 13 bases. Germline assignment: CDR1 MDHEN and CDR2 SYDVKM. The CDR3 runs 14 residues. This CDR3 reads CASSLGGPFNTQYF. As DNA, the CDR3 is TGTGCCAGCAGTTTAGGGGGGCCTTTTAATACGCAGTATTTT.

The chain is built from TRBV5-1 and TRBJ2-7; 8 bases align to TRBD1. CDR1 and CDR2 from the germline V gene are SGHRS and YFSETQ. There are 14 residues in the CDR3. Germline trimming cut 0 bases from V and 3 bases from J; bases unmatched to any gene: 2. The CDR3 region is CASSLGQGRYEQYV. Written as DNA, the CDR3 is TGCGCCAGCAGCTTGGGACAGGGGCGCTACGAGCAGTACGTC.

This clonotype came up many times. The rearrangement uses TRBV7-2 and TRBJ1-1; no firm D call. The CDR3 is 15 residues long. V was shortened by 5 bases and J by 4 bases, with 17 bases between the two germline ends. The germline gives CDR1 SGHTA, CDR2 FQGNSA. For the CDR3, the DNA is TGTGCCAGCAGCCCCCCAAGGACGGTGCCCACTGAAGCTTTCTTT. The encoded protein is CASSPPRTVPTEAFF.

This chain uses TRBV7-2 with TRBJ2-7; D is undetermined. Per germline, CDR1 SGHTA and CDR2 FQGNSA. This CDR3 has 14 residues. The V gene lost 3 bases and the J gene lost 3 bases, with 12 bases spanning the gap. The CDR3 DNA sequence: TGTGCCAGCAGCTTTTTTCCGCATCACTACGAGCAGTACGTC. Residues: CASSFFPHHYEQYV.

This rearrangement joins TRBV19 to TRBJ2-1, with TRBD2 as a possible D gene (9 bases). The V end lost 5 bases, the J end lost 4 bases, and 24 bases lay between the germline ends. This CDR3 spans 18 amino acids. Per germline, CDR1 LNHDA and CDR2 SQIVND (reference sequence). This chain's CDR3 is CASSGQGALAGFYNEQFF. DNA for the CDR3: TGTGCCAGTAGTGGGCAGGGGGCCCTAGCGGGGTTTTACAATGAGCAGTTCTTC.

The CDR3 DNA reads TGTGCCAGCAAAGATGGGTATGAGACCCAGTACTTC. Residues: CASKDGYETQYF. V usage is TRBV6-6 and J usage is TRBJ2-5; D is undetermined. Germline loops: CDR1 MNHNY, CDR2 SVGAGI (reference sequence). V lost 7 bases, J lost 5 bases, and 11 bases lay in between. The CDR3 is 12 amino acids.

The sample holds a few counts of this clonotype. This chain connects TRBV7-3 to TRBJ2-1; the D gene is possibly TRBD2 (5 bases). With 8 bases removed from V and 5 bases from J, the gap between germline ends came to 16 bases. The CDR3 has 14 amino acids. Germline assignment: CDR1 SGHTA and CDR2 FQGTGA. This chain's CDR3 is CASGRGQFDNEQFF. CDR3 bases: TGTGCCAGCGGTCGCGGGCAGTTCGACAATGAGCAGTTCTTC.

The sample holds many counts of this clonotype. V usage is TRBV7-2 and J usage is TRBJ1-5; D not certain. Germline V gives CDR1 SGHTA, CDR2 FQGNSA. The V and J ends lost 0 bases and 3 bases respectively, with 3 bases between them. The CDR3 extends over 13 amino acids. The CDR3 DNA follows: TGTGCCAGCAGCTTAGCGTCCAATCAGCCCCAGCATTTT. This sequence encodes CASSLASNQPQHF.

This clonotype came up a few times. The chain links TRBV4-3 to TRBJ1-1; tentatively, D is TRBD1 (5 bases). Germline V gives CDR1 LGHNA, CDR2 YSLEER. The CDR3 has 15 amino acids. Trimming took 1 base from V and 4 from J, leaving 13 bases between them. CDR3 protein: CASSQVRGASTEAFF. DNA for the CDR3: TGCGCCAGCAGCCAAGTCCGGGGCGCGTCCACTGAAGCTTTCTTT.

This clonotype was recorded at least ten times. V is TRBV7-2 and J is TRBJ1-2; no clear D gene. Germline CDR1 and CDR2: SGHTA and FQGNSA. The CDR3 is made up of 14 amino acids. V was pared by 5 bases and J by 10 bases, with 20 bases between. As DNA, the CDR3 is TGTGCCAGCAGCCCCCGGACCGATTTTCGCTACTACACCTTC. As protein: CASSPRTDFRYYTF. Full variable domain (rest looked up from reference TRBV7-2 and TRBJ1-2): GAGVSQSPSNKVTEKGKDVELRCDPISGHTALYWYRQSLGQGLEFLIYFQGNSAPDKSGLPSDRFSAERTGGSVSTLTIQRTQQEDSAVYLCASSPRTDFRYYTFGSGTRLTVV.

This clonotype was recorded once. The chain has TRBV12-3 or TRBV12-4 and TRBJ2-1; D remains ambiguous. V gave up 2 bases and J gave up 2 bases, with 10 bases separating them. This CDR3 contains 15 residues. CDR3 residues: CASSLSENPYNEQFF. Here the CDR3 DNA reads TGTGCCAGCAGTTTATCAGAAAACCCCTACAATGAGCAGTTCTTC.

The CDR3 DNA reads TGTGCCAGCACCCTCCGGAGAGGGAGGACGGCCGGGGAGCTGTTTTTT. It yields the protein CASTLRRGRTAGELFF. The gene calls are TRBV12-3 or TRBV12-4 and TRBJ2-2, with a possible D match to TRBD2 (6 bases). V was shortened by 7 bases and J by 6 bases, with 21 bases between the two germline ends. The CDR3 is made up of 16 amino acids.

The rearrangement joins TRBV7-8 to TRBJ1-5; unclear D gene. CDR3 size: 15 residues. The germline gives CDR1 SGHVS, CDR2 FQNEAQ. V shed 0 bases and J shed 3 bases, with 9 bases lying between them. The CDR3 spells CASSLAGQFNQPQHF. Here the CDR3 DNA reads TGTGCCAGCAGCTTAGCAGGGCAGTTCAATCAGCCCCAGCATTTT.

This clonotype has only a few counts. This sequence joins TRBV7-9 and TRBJ1-1; possibly TRBD1 for D (6 bases). Between the trimmed V and J ends, which lost 1 base and 1 base, there was a span of 13 bases. This CDR3 contains 16 residues. Germline CDR1 SEHNR, CDR2 FQNEAQ (reference sequence). For the CDR3, the DNA is TGTGCCAGCAGCTTAGTGCAGGGGAGGGAGAACACTGAAGCTTTCTTT. It encodes CASSLVQGRENTEAFF.

This clonotype was found a few times. This chain links TRBV7-9 with TRBJ2-1; D might be TRBD2 (6 bases). This CDR3 has 16 residues. Trimming removed 7 bases at V and 10 bases at J, with 26 bases between. Germline CDR1 SEHNR, CDR2 FQNEAQ (reference sequence). The CDR3 spells CASTPRGGTLTDEQFF. DNA of the CDR3: TGTGCCAGCACCCCCCGGGGCGGGACCCTTACCGACGAGCAGTTCTTC.

The CDR3 DNA reads TGTGCCATCAGTACACGGAGCAATCAGCCCCAGCATTTT. Its translation: CAISTRSNQPQHF. V and J are TRBV10-3 and TRBJ1-5, with D unresolved. CDR3 length equals 13 residues. Trimming left V 5 bases short and J 1 base short, with 6 bases between. CDR1 ENHRY and CDR2 SYGVKD come from the germline V gene.

In this sample, this clonotype turned up many times. The chain is built from TRBV12-3 or TRBV12-4 and TRBJ2-1; TRBD2 matches 9 bases. This CDR3 spans 16 amino acids. With 6 bases clipped from V and 0 bases from J, the junction kept 6 bases outside the gene matches. As DNA, the CDR3 is TGTGCCAGCAGCCTTAGCGGGAGCCTCTCCTACAATGAGCAGTTCTTC. Its protein product is CASSLSGSLSYNEQFF.

In its sample, this clonotype was seen many times. This chain links TRBV7-2 with TRBJ1-2; 9 nucleotides line up with TRBD1. The CDR3 contains 15 residues. From germline, CDR1 is SGHTA and CDR2 FQGNSA. The V segment lost 5 bases and the J segment 6 bases; nucleotides outside the gene matches: 10. CDR3 nucleotides: TGTGCCAGCAGCCCGAGAACAGGGACAGGGCATGGCTACACCTTC. It is translated as CASSPRTGTGHGYTF.

The V gene is TRBV19, the J gene TRBJ1-5, with D possibly matching TRBD1 (5 bases). Germline assignment: CDR1 LNHDA and CDR2 SQIVND (reference sequence). This CDR3 region has 19 residues. V shed 7 bases and J shed 0 bases, with 25 bases lying between them. CDR3 in amino acids: CASTYTSRGYGNSNQPQHF. In DNA, the CDR3 is TGTGCCAGTACGTATACGTCGCGGGGGTACGGAAATAGCAATCAGCCCCAGCATTTT.

This clonotype was observed once. This chain links TRBV6-6 with TRBJ1-2; TRBD1 might be the D (6 bases). Germline V gene data show CDR1 as MNHNY and CDR2 as SVGAGI (reference sequence). V was shortened by 5 bases and J by 4 bases, with 11 bases between the two germline ends. This CDR3 has 13 residues. In DNA form, the CDR3 reads TGTGCCAGCAGTACAGGACAGATCTATGGCTACACCTTC. It codes for CASSTGQIYGYTF.

V is TRBV19 and J is TRBJ1-5, with D possibly matching TRBD1 (5 bases). CDR1 and CDR2 (germline): LNHDA, SQIVND (reference sequence). Trimming stripped 7 bases from V and 5 bases from J, with 12 bases between. CDR3 size: 13 residues. The CDR3: CASKVGRDQPQHF. The CDR3 DNA reads as TGTGCCAGTAAGGTGGGGCGGGATCAGCCCCAGCATTTT.

The chain carries TRBV6-5 and TRBJ2-3; 8 bases line up with TRBD1. V shed 7 bases, J shed 0 bases, and the junction held 3 bases outside the gene matches. The CDR3 runs 14 residues. The V gene's germline CDR1 is MNHEY and CDR2 SVGAGI. CDR3 amino acids: CASTRGPSTDTQYF. The CDR3 nucleotides are TGTGCCAGCACCAGGGGGCCCAGCACAGATACGCAGTATTTT.